A single sample is the source of the 28 T cell receptor beta chains below, sequenced in a study of T cell responses to AZD1222 COVID-19 vaccine. The table came from immunoSEQ multiplex PCR; TCRdb's copy has only in-frame clones and leaves some out. The data show more than 90,000 clones, roughly 87% seen once. The source was peripheral blood, collected on day 0 of AZD1222 vaccination. The receptors come from an adult in good health.

The V gene is TRBV28, the J gene TRBJ2-7; maybe TRBD2 (6 bases). The ends were cut back, 6 bases at V and 0 bases at J, with 12 bases in the middle. The CDR3 runs 14 residues. The V gene's germline CDR1 is MDHEN and CDR2 SYDVKM. The CDR3: CASRAPGSSYEQYF. The CDR3 region has the DNA TGTGCCAGCAGGGCTCCCGGGAGCTCCTACGAGCAGTACTTC.

The J gene is TRBJ2-3, the V gene TRBV30; 9 bases map to TRBD2. V lost 0 bases to trimming and J lost 4 bases; unmatched junction nucleotides: 5. Looked up from germline, CDR1 is GTSNPN and CDR2 is SVGIG (reference sequence). This CDR3 has 15 amino acids. In nucleotides, the CDR3 is TGTGCCTGGAGTGTTAGCGGGAGTCTCCCAGATACGCAGTATTTT. This codes for CAWSVSGSLPDTQYF.

This chain joins TRBV19 and TRBJ1-1; D is unclear. Germline V CDR1 and CDR2: LNHDA, SQIVND (reference sequence). The ends were cut back, 5 bases at V and 3 bases at J, with 10 bases in the middle. The length of the CDR3 is 13 residues. The CDR3: CASSLQRDTEAFF. CDR3 DNA: TGTGCCAGTAGTCTCCAGAGGGACACTGAAGCTTTCTTT.

This clone appeared a single time. The CDR3 nucleotides read TGTGCCAGCAGCCCGCGGGGGTCAGGGCAGGACGAGCAGTACTTC. As protein: CASSPRGSGQDEQYF. The gene calls are TRBV9 and TRBJ2-7; 7 bases agree with TRBD2. The CDR3 runs 15 residues. The V and J ends lost 4 bases and 5 bases, in that order; junction bases with no gene match: 12. Germline V CDR1 and CDR2: SGDLS, YYNGEE.

The chain is built from TRBV19 and TRBJ1-3; 9 bases map to TRBD1. The CDR3 totals 18 residues. Germline assignment: CDR1 LNHDA and CDR2 SQIVND (reference sequence). The V gene end was trimmed by 5 bases and the J gene end by 4 bases; junction bases not matched to a gene: 15. As DNA, the CDR3 is TGTGCCAGTAGTTTCCGGGACAGGGCCCACTCTGCAGGAAACACCATATATTTT. Encoded protein: CASSFRDRAHSAGNTIYF.

With regard to this clone: Distinct nucleotide sequences in the sample also encode this CDR3. The chain is built from TRBV7-3 and TRBJ1-1; no definite D call. The CDR3 has 13 residues. Germline CDR1 reads SGHTA; CDR2 reads FQGTGA. Trimming cost V 4 bases and J 2 bases, with 8 bases left between them. In nucleotides, the CDR3 is TGTGCCAGCAGCTCCAATATTAACACTGAAGCTTTCTTT. Translation: CASSSNINTEAFF.

The rearrangement joins TRBV11-2 to TRBJ1-1; the D is unclear. Trimming pared 0 bases from V and 2 bases from J, leaving 4 bases between. This CDR3 region has 13 residues. Germline V gene sequence: CDR1 SGHAT, CDR2 FQNNGV. CDR3 sequence (DNA): TGTGCCAGCAGCTTAGATCGCAACACTGAAGCTTTCTTT. It yields the protein CASSLDRNTEAFF.

The gene calls are TRBV10-3 and TRBJ2-6, with 9 positions matching TRBD1. Germline CDR1 and CDR2: ENHRY and SYGVKD. V dropped 5 bases and J dropped 4; count of bases not matched to a gene: 6. This CDR3 has 16 residues. This chain's CDR3 is CAISPGTGPGANVLTF. The CDR3 region has the DNA TGTGCCATCAGTCCCGGGACAGGGCCCGGGGCCAACGTCCTGACTTTC.

This chain links TRBV5-5 with TRBJ2-1; 9 bases agree with TRBD2. Unmatched junction bases numbered 3, after V lost 2 bases and J lost 3 bases. Germline CDR1 SGHKS, CDR2 YYEKEE (reference sequence). The CDR3 is 15 residues long. CDR3 nucleotide sequence: TGTGCCAGCAGCTTAGGACTAGCGAACTACAATGAGCAGTTCTTC. The encoded protein is CASSLGLANYNEQFF. The full variable domain, in which reference TRBV5-5 and TRBJ2-1 provide the parts outside the CDR3, is DAGVTQSPTHLIKTRGQQVTLRCSPISGHKSVSWYQQVLGQGPQFIFQYYEKEERGRGNFPDRFSARQFPNYSSELNVNALLLGDSALYLCASSLGLANYNEQFFGPGTRLTVL.

The chain recombines TRBV3-1 (or the pseudogene TRBV3-2) with TRBJ1-2, with D perhaps matching TRBD1 (5 bases). Trimming removed 4 bases at V and 4 bases at J, with 13 bases between. The CDR3 covers 14 residues. Germline lookup yields CDR1 LGHDT and CDR2 YNNKEL (reference sequence). The CDR3 is CASSPRDGPYGYTF. CDR3 in DNA: TGTGCCAGCAGCCCCCGGGACGGCCCCTATGGCTACACCTTC.

V is TRBV6-5 and J is TRBJ1-6; D possibly corresponds to TRBD1 (6 bases). This CDR3 comprises 14 residues. Germline V gene data show CDR1 as MNHEY and CDR2 as SVGAGI. V was shortened by 7 bases and J by 8 bases, with 15 bases between the two germline ends. The DNA for the CDR3 is TGTGCCAGCATGAGGGGGTACGGCTATTCACCCCTCCACTTT. As protein: CASMRGYGYSPLHF.

This chain links TRBV20-1 with TRBJ2-1; D is undetermined. Trimming left V 3 bases short and J 5 bases short, with 5 bases between. Germline V gene sequence: CDR1 DFQATT, CDR2 SNEGSKA (reference sequence). This CDR3 contains 11 residues. This CDR3 is CSASGDNEQFF. The CDR3 nucleotides read TGCAGTGCTAGCGGAGACAATGAGCAGTTCTTC.

V gene TRBV30 combines with J gene TRBJ1-4, with TRBD1 identical over 7 bases. Looked up from germline, CDR1 is GTSNPN and CDR2 is SVGIG (reference sequence). The CDR3 is 13 amino acids. V lost 5 bases, J lost 2 bases, and 2 bases stayed unmatched. For the CDR3, the DNA is TGTGCCTGGGCGACAGGGACTAATGAAAAACTGTTTTTT. As protein: CAWATGTNEKLFF.

The J gene is TRBJ2-1, the V gene TRBV27; D remains unclear. Germline V gene sequence: CDR1 MNHEY, CDR2 SMNVEV (reference sequence). The CDR3 is 16 residues long. The V end lost 3 bases, the J end lost 0 bases, and 12 bases lay between the germline ends. DNA of the CDR3: TGTGCCAGCAGTTTTGGTTGGTCTGGCTCCTACAATGAGCAGTTCTTC. This translates into CASSFGWSGSYNEQFF.

The rearrangement uses TRBV6-1 and TRBJ1-5; TRBD1 might be the D (5 bases). This CDR3 comprises 15 residues. The germline gives CDR1 MNHNS, CDR2 SASEGT. V lost 3 bases and J lost 7, with 16 bases in between. Here the CDR3 DNA reads TGTGCCAGCAGTGATGTCGGGGGATTTGGACAGCCCCAGCATTTT. Its protein product is CASSDVGGFGQPQHF.

The rearrangement uses TRBV15 and TRBJ2-7; 10 bases agree with TRBD1. V trimming: 0 bases; J trimming: 4 bases; junction bases outside the gene matches: 6. The germline CDR1 and CDR2 sequences are LNHNV and YYDKDF (reference sequence). This CDR3 is 16 amino acids long. This CDR3 is CATSRDLTGGVYEQYF. The CDR3 coding sequence is TGTGCCACCAGCAGAGATTTGACAGGGGGCGTTTACGAGCAGTACTTC.

This chain links TRBV18 with TRBJ2-1, with D possibly being TRBD1 (6 bases). CDR3 length equals 17 residues. With 4 bases removed from V and 1 base from J, the gap between germline ends came to 17 bases. The germline CDR1 and CDR2 sequences are KGHSH and LQKENI. CDR3 loop: CASSQGDGWWSYNEQFF. The CDR3 DNA follows: TGTGCCAGCTCACAGGGGGATGGCTGGTGGTCCTACAATGAGCAGTTCTTC.

V gene TRBV19 combines with J gene TRBJ2-2, with 8 bases lining up with TRBD1. Germline lookup yields CDR1 LNHDA and CDR2 SQIVND (reference sequence). Germline trimming cut 5 bases from V and 8 bases from J; bases unmatched to any gene: 10. There are 15 residues in the CDR3. CDR3 coding DNA: TGTGCCAGTAGTCTACGACAGGGGTTGGTGGGGGAGCTGTTTTTT. As protein: CASSLRQGLVGELFF.

This sequence joins TRBV7-9 and TRBJ2-2; 9 bases fit TRBD2. V gave up 8 bases and J gave up 3 bases; unmatched junction bases: 10. The CDR3 totals 16 residues. Germline V CDR1 and CDR2: SEHNR, FQNEAQ (reference sequence). The CDR3 DNA follows: TGTGCCAGCCTTAAGGATGCGGGAGGGTACACCGGGGAGCTGTTTTTT. Encoded protein: CASLKDAGGYTGELFF.

The CDR3 region is CASSEELSSYNEQFF. CDR3 bases: TGTGCCAGCAGTGAAGAGCTAAGCTCCTACAATGAGCAGTTCTTC. V gene TRBV25-1 combines with J gene TRBJ2-1; no firm D call. The V end lost 2 bases, the J end lost 0 bases, and 8 bases lay between the germline ends. The CDR3 extends over 15 amino acids. Germline V gene lookup returns CDR1 MGHDK and CDR2 SYGVNS.

V usage is TRBV28 and J usage is TRBJ1-4; the D is unclear. This CDR3 has 11 amino acids. The V and J ends lost 6 bases and 7 bases respectively, with 6 bases between them. In germline, CDR1 is MDHEN, CDR2 SYDVKM. The CDR3 sequence: CASRSGEKLFF. The CDR3, as DNA: TGTGCCAGCAGGTCGGGTGAAAAACTGTTTTTT.

The chain links TRBV2 to TRBJ1-6, with D unresolved. Trimming left V 8 bases short and J 5 bases short, with 16 bases between. Germline V gene data show CDR1 as SNHLY and CDR2 as FYNNEI. The CDR3 is 15 amino acids. CDR3 DNA sequence: TGTGCCAGCTTTCGGTCGGGGAGAGATAATTCACCCCTCCACTTT. It specifies CASFRSGRDNSPLHF.

About this clone: Other DNA sequences in the same sample also yield this CDR3. The chain has TRBV6-6 and TRBJ1-4; the D is unclear. The germline V and J ends were trimmed by 2 bases and 4 bases, with 8 bases remaining between them. Germline loops: CDR1 MNHNY, CDR2 SVGAGI (reference sequence). The length of the CDR3 is 14 residues. The CDR3 is CASSYGQSNEKLFF. As DNA, the CDR3 is TGTGCCAGCAGTTACGGGCAGAGTAATGAAAAACTGTTTTTT.

This clone showed up just a few times. The chain carries TRBV28 and TRBJ2-7; 11 bases align to TRBD2. Germline V gives CDR1 MDHEN, CDR2 SYDVKM. The CDR3 contains 15 residues. The J segment lost 6 bases and the V segment lost 6 bases, leaving 10 bases of the junction unmatched. The CDR3 DNA reads TGTGCCAGCAGGCTAGGGACTAGCGGAAGAAGCGAGCAGTACTTC. Amino acids: CASRLGTSGRSEQYF.

The rearrangement uses TRBV4-2 and TRBJ1-4; no definite D call. Germline CDR1 and CDR2: LGHNA and YNFKEQ. Trimming removed 0 bases at V and 5 bases at J, with 13 bases between. CDR3 size: 16 residues. CDR3 residues: CASSQEPAGENEKLFF. CDR3 coding DNA: TGTGCCAGCAGCCAAGAGCCGGCCGGCGAGAATGAAAAACTGTTTTTT.

V is TRBV6-5 and J is TRBJ1-1; D gene unclear. This CDR3 has 15 amino acids. Germline loops: CDR1 MNHEY, CDR2 SVGAGI. V dropped 6 bases and J dropped 1 base, with 15 bases sitting between them. The CDR3 loop reads CASSLQQTANTEAFF. CDR3 sequence (DNA): TGTGCCAGCAGCCTTCAACAGACGGCGAACACTGAAGCTTTCTTT.

The rearrangement links TRBV9 to TRBJ2-1; D perhaps matches TRBD2 (5 bases). Germline V gene lookup returns CDR1 SGDLS and CDR2 YYNGEE. Trimming took off 3 bases at V and 4 bases at J, with 20 bases between the two ends. The CDR3 sequence is 17 residues long. The DNA for the CDR3 is TGTGCCAGCAGCGAATATCCCCTACTAGAGAAATACAATGAGCAGTTCTTC. Protein: CASSEYPLLEKYNEQFF.

The gene calls are TRBV7-3 and TRBJ2-1, with 7 bases matching TRBD1. Germline CDR1 is SGHTA and CDR2 is FQGTGA. V lost 2 bases to trimming and J lost 3 bases; unmatched junction nucleotides: 1. CDR3 length: 14 residues. CDR3 sequence reads: CASSLGTVYNEQFF. The CDR3, as DNA: TGTGCCAGCAGCTTAGGGACAGTCTACAATGAGCAGTTCTTC.